The clone carrying this T cell receptor beta chain was seen at least ten times. TCRdb's table, derived via immunoSEQ multiplex PCR, lists solely in-frame clones and lacks some. The sample consists of some 7,000 clones, 23% of them appearing once. The data were obtained in a study of sequential checkpoint blockade in melanoma. In the study overall: DNA from 91 pretreatment tumor samples underwent TCRβ immunosequencing.

The treatment denotes: randomized to nivolumab then ipilimumab (arm A) or the reverse (arm B). Germline-derived CDR1 and CDR2 are SGDLS and YYNGEE. The CDR3 spans 14 residues. Trimming left V 4 bases short and J 4 bases short, with 12 bases between. This TCR was sampled from a human donor with melanoma. The sequences come from tumor tissue (inferred from file names), collected from a patient given nivolumab and ipilimumab in sequence. This chain connects TRBV9 to TRBJ2-1; D is possibly TRBD2 (6 bases). The CDR3 region is CASSLVGLYNEQFF. DNA for the CDR3: TGTGCCAGCAGCTTAGTGGGACTTTACAATGAGCAGTTCTTC.